This TCR beta chain was obtained from a study of blood T cell repertoires in COVID-19. The wider study: The analysed material was cDNA or gDNA that came from T cells, B-cell-depleted T cells, or PBMCs.

All enrollees were about 18 to 89 years old and from about two dozen US areas. Allocation to cohorts depended on clinical history reported by the participants. Trimming shortened V by 5 bases and J by 3 bases, and 13 bases separated the two germline ends. This CDR3 comprises 14 residues. In germline, CDR1 is SGHVS, CDR2 FQNEAQ. Authors' data handling: Reference gene primer amplification yielded estimated nucleated cell counts. The assay was immunoSEQ multiplex PCR, and TCRdb's table has in-frame clones only and misses some. That table furnishes V, J and clone size, whereas the DNA furnished D and trimming. Here the sample spans about 180,000 clones, approximately 92% being singletons.

The sequenced sample consisted of PBMCs or T cells enriched from blood (not recorded which). The J gene is TRBJ1-1, the V gene TRBV7-8; D is undetermined. The sequence was obtained from a woman between 40 and 55 years old with acute COVID-19. The CDR3 protein is CASSPWRRDTEAFF. DNA of the CDR3: TGTGCCAGCAGCCCGTGGAGGCGAGACACTGAAGCTTTCTTT.